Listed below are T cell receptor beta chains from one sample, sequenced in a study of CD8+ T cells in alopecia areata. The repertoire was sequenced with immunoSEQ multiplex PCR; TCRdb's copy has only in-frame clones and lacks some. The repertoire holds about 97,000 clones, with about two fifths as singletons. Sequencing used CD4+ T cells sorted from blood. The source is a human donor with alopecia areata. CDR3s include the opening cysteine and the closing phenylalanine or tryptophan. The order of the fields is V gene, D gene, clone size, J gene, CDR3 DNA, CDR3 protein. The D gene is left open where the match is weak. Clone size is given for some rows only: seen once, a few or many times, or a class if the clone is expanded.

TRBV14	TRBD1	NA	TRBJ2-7	TGTGCCAGCAGCCGCGGACAGGGACTCTGGCAGTACTTC	CASSRGQGLWQYF
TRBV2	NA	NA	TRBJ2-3	TGTGCCAGCAGTGAGGGACGGGCCCGCCCCACAGATACGCAGTATTTT	CASSEGRARPTDTQYF
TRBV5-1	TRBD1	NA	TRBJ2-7	TGCGCCAGCAGCACGGACGGACAGGGACCCTACGAGCAGTACTTC	CASSTDGQGPYEQYF
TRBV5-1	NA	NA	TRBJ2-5	TGCGCCAGCAGCCCTAAACGACGGGATTGGGAGACCCAGTACTTC	CASSPKRRDWETQYF
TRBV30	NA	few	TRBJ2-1	TGTGCCTGGGCGACGGGACCGCCGAATGAGCAGTTCTTC	CAWATGPPNEQFF
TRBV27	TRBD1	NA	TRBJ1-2	TGTGCCAGCAGTTTATCGGTTGACAGGGCCTATGGCTACACCTTC	CASSLSVDRAYGYTF
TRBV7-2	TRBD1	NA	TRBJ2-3	TGTGCCAGCAGCTTATGGTCTGACGGAGACAGGGGCACAGATACGCAGTATTTT	CASSLWSDGDRGTDTQYF
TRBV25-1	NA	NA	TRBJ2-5	TGTGCCACCATTAACAGGGACGCGATGGAGACCCAGTACTTC	CATINRDAMETQYF
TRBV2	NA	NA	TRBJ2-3	TGTGCCAGCAGTGAACGAGGAGGAAGGTCAGATACGCAGTATTTT	CASSERGGRSDTQYF
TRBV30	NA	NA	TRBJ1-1	TGTGCCCAAGTGCTGGCACCTTTAAACACTGAAGCTTTCTTT	CAQVLAPLNTEAFF
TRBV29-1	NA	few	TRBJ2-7	TGCAGCGTTGAAAGGGGCTACGAGCAGTACTTC	CSVERGYEQYF
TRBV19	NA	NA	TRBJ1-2	TGTGCCAGTAGTATCAACCTGAGGGACGTTAAGAGCTACACCTTC	CASSINLRDVKSYTF
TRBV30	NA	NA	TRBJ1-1	TGTGCCTGGAGAGGTACCTCTGAAGCTTTCTTT	CAWRGTSEAFF
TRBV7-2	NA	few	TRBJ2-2	TGTGCCAGCAGCTTCGGGGTGGGCGGGGGCCCAACCGGGGAGCTGTTTTTT	CASSFGVGGGPTGELFF
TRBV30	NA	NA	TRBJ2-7	TGTGCCTGGAGGGTCCTAGGAGAGCAGTACTTC	CAWRVLGEQYF
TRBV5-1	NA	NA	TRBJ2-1	TGCGCCAGCAGCTTGGATCGGACAAGCTCCTACAATGAGCAGTTCTTC	CASSLDRTSSYNEQFF
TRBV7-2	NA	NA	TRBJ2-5	TGTGCCAGCAGCCCCCCCGGGTTCGGGGTAGAGACCCAGTACTTC	CASSPPGFGVETQYF
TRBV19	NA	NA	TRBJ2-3	TGTGCCAGTCAGCGGACCTCCTTGGATACGCAGTATTTT	CASQRTSLDTQYF
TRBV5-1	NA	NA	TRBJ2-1	TGCGCCAGCAGCTTGCGGGGGTTCAATGAGCAGTTCTTC	CASSLRGFNEQFF
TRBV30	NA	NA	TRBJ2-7	TGTGCCTGCCAGGGACCCCGAGGGACCAGCTACGAGCAGTACTTC	CACQGPRGTSYEQYF
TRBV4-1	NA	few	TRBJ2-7	TGCGCCAGCAGCCAAGATTGGGACGGTGACTACGAGCAGTACTTC	CASSQDWDGDYEQYF
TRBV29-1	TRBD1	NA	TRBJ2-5	TGCAGCGTTTGTTTGGGGACAGATAACGAAGAGACCCAGTACTTC	CSVCLGTDNEETQYF
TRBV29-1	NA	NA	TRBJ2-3	TGCAGCGTTGATCCTCGGGGAGATACGCAGTATTTT	CSVDPRGDTQYF
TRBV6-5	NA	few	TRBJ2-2	TGTGCCAGCAGTAAGCTGGACGGAACACGGGAGCTGTTTTTT	CASSKLDGTRELFF
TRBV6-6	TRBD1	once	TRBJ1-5	TGTGCCAGCAGTTCTATGGAGGGGGCTCTCGGTCAGCCCCAGCATTTT	CASSSMEGALGQPQHF
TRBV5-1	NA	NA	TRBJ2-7	TGCGCCAGCAGCTTTGGGAGCTCCTACGAGCAGTACTTC	CASSFGSSYEQYF
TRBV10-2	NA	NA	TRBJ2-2	TGCGCCAGCAGTGAAGGAGGGCCGAGAAACACCGGGGAGCTGTTTTTT	CASSEGGPRNTGELFF
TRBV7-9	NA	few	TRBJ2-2	TGTGCCAGCAGCTTGGTACTGACCGGGGAGCTGTTTTTT	CASSLVLTGELFF
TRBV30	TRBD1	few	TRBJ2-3	TGTGCCTGGAGTGAGACAGGGTCAGATACGCAGTATTTT	CAWSETGSDTQYF
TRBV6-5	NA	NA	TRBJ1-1	TGTGCCAGCAGCGGGGAGTCGGAAGCTTTCTTT	CASSGESEAFF
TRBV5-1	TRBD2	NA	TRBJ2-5	TGCGCCAGCAGCTTGGAGTCTAGCGGGGAGCAAGAGACCCAGTACTTC	CASSLESSGEQETQYF
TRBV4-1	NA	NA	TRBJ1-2	TGCGCCAGCAGCCAAGAAGGCACAGGTAGACCGCATGGCTACACCTTC	CASSQEGTGRPHGYTF
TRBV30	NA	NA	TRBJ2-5	TGTGCCTGGAGTCAAGGGGGGCCTGAGACCCAGTACTTC	CAWSQGGPETQYF
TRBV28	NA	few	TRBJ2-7	TGTGCCAGCAGCCCGGGACTTAACGAGCAGTACTTC	CASSPGLNEQYF
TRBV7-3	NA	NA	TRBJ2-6	TGTGCCAGCAGCTTAGGGGCTGGGGCCAACGTCCTGACTTTC	CASSLGAGANVLTF
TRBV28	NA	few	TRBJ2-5	TGTGCCAGCAGTTTCGGCCGAGAAGAGACCCAGTACTTC	CASSFGREETQYF
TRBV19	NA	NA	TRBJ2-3	TGTGCCAGTAGTATGCGGTGGGCAGCTAGCACAGATACGCAGTATTTT	CASSMRWAASTDTQYF
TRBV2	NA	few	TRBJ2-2	TGTGCCAGCAGTCTTTCGACTCCTTTAGTCACCGGGGAGCTGTTTTTT	CASSLSTPLVTGELFF
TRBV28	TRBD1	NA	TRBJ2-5	TGTGCCAGCGTCCCCCCGACAGGGGGCTCCCAAGAGACCCAGTACTTC	CASVPPTGGSQETQYF
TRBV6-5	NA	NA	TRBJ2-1	TGTGCCAGCAAAGAGGGCCAGGGGAAGTACAATGAGCAGTTCTTC	CASKEGQGKYNEQFF
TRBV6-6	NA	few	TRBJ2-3	TGTGCCAGCAGTTCGGCAGGGGTCACCACAGATACGCAGTATTTT	CASSSAGVTTDTQYF
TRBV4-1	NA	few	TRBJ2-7	TGCGCCAGCAGCCATTGGCAGGTCTCCTCAGCCTACGAGCAGTACTTC	CASSHWQVSSAYEQYF
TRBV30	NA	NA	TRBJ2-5	TGTGCCTGGGGCCTGGGGGCCCAAGAGACCCAGTACTTC	CAWGLGAQETQYF
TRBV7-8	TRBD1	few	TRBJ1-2	TGTGCCAGCTCAACAGGGGGCGGGGGAGCTAACTATGGCTACACCTTC	CASSTGGGGANYGYTF
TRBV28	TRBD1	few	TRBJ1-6	TGTGCCAGCAGTCCTCACAGGGGTGGGTCACCCCTCCACTTT	CASSPHRGGSPLHF
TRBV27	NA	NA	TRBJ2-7	TGTGCCAGCAGTCTCGACCTTCGGTCTAGTTCTGGCAGGGTCCACGAGCAGTACTTC	CASSLDLRSSSGRVHEQYF
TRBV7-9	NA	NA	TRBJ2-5	TGTGCCAGCAGCTTACAGGGTGTGAGGGAGACCCAGTACTTC	CASSLQGVRETQYF
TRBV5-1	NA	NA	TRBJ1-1	TGCGCCAGCAGCTTGGTCGGGGGTCTAAACACTGAAGCTTTCTTT	CASSLVGGLNTEAFF
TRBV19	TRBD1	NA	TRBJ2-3	TGTGCCAGTAGGCCCAGGGGGAGCACAGATACGCAGTATTTT	CASRPRGSTDTQYF
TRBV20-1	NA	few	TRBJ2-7	TGCAGTGCTAGTCGCGAGCAGTACTTC	CSASREQYF
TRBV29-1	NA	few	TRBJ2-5	TGCAGCGTTGGGGGTCACGAGACCCAGTACTTC	CSVGGHETQYF
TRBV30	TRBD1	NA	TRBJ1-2	TGTGCCTGGAGTGGGACAGGTGCATTGGTTGGGGCCTATGGCTACACCTTC	CAWSGTGALVGAYGYTF
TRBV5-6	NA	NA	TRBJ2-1	TGTGCCAGCAGCTTACTCAGACTAGTTTCTACCAATGAGCAGTTCTTC	CASSLLRLVSTNEQFF
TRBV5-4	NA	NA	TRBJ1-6	TGTGCCAGCAGCTTGGAAGGGGCTAATTCACCCCTCCACTTT	CASSLEGANSPLHF
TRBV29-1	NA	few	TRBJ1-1	TGCAGCGTTGAAAATCTAGTCAGGGATGGGACTGAAGCTTTCTTT	CSVENLVRDGTEAFF
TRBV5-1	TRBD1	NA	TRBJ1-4	TGCGCCAGCTCTCCGGGACAGGGACGTGAAAAACTGTTTTTT	CASSPGQGREKLFF
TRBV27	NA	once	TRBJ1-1	TGTGCCAGCAGTTACCACACAGGACGCACTGAAGCTTTCTTT	CASSYHTGRTEAFF
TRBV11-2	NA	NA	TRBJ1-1	TGTGCCAGCAGCTTCTGGAGGAACACTGAAGCTTTCTTT	CASSFWRNTEAFF
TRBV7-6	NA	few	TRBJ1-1	TGTGCCAGCAGCTCTCAGGAGATGAACACTGAAGCTTTCTTT	CASSSQEMNTEAFF
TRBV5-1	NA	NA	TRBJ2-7	TGCGCCAGCAGCGCGCTTGGAGCAGGGTCCTACGAGCAGTACTTC	CASSALGAGSYEQYF